The 18 T cell receptor beta chains reported below all come from one sample, sequenced in a study of OX40 agonist ivuxolimab in advanced cancers. Profiling relied on immunoSEQ multiplex PCR, and the TCRdb table lists in-frame clones only, not all of them. The sample contains roughly 45,000 clones, 85% to 95% of which appear only once. The starting material was CD4+ or CD8+ T cells sorted from blood, obtained in a trial of the OX40 agonist ivuxolimab. All receptors derive from an adult with an advanced solid tumor such as melanoma, head and neck, liver or kidney cancer.

The chain links TRBV7-9 to TRBJ2-5, with TRBD2 identical over 11 bases. The CDR3 has 15 residues. Germline CDR1 and CDR2: SEHNR and FQNEAQ (reference sequence). Trimming removed 3 bases from V and 5 bases from J; junction bases left unmatched: 5. The CDR3 region is CASSFSGGAEETQYF. CDR3 coding DNA: TGTGCCAGCAGCTTTAGCGGGGGGGCCGAGGAGACCCAGTACTTC.

This chain connects TRBV28 to TRBJ2-6, with TRBD1 as a possible D gene (5 bases). Trimming removed 2 bases at V and 0 bases at J, with 5 bases between. The germline CDR1 and CDR2 sequences are MDHEN and SYDVKM. This CDR3 contains 15 residues. CDR3 amino acids: CASSLRGSGANVLTF. In DNA form, the CDR3 reads TGTGCCAGCAGTTTAAGGGGCTCTGGGGCCAACGTCCTGACTTTC.

This clone was recorded once. The chain is built from TRBV5-4 and TRBJ2-1; 7 nucleotides agree with TRBD2. CDR3 length: 14 amino acids. Per germline, CDR1 SGHNT and CDR2 YYREEE (reference sequence). The V gene end was trimmed by 10 bases and the J gene end by 1 base; junction bases not matched to a gene: 8. The CDR3 nucleotides are TGTGCCGGGAAGCGGGGCCCTTCCTACAATGAGCAGTTCTTC. This sequence encodes CAGKRGPSYNEQFF. The entire variable domain, with the rest obtained from reference TRBV5-4 and TRBJ2-1, is as follows: ETGVTQSPTHLIKTRGQQVTLRCSSQSGHNTVSWYQQALGQGPQFIFQYYREEENGRGNFPPRFSGLQFPNYSSELNVNALELDDSALYLCAGKRGPSYNEQFFGPGTRLTVL.

The V call is TRBV19, the J call TRBJ2-1; no definite D call. Germline CDR1 reads LNHDA; CDR2 reads SQIVND (reference sequence). Deletions cut 3 bases from V and 7 bases from J, with 10 bases between. The CDR3 length is 13 residues. For the CDR3, the DNA is TGTGCCAGTAGTATTTCCCCCGGGAATGAGCAGTTCTTC. It yields the protein CASSISPGNEQFF.

This clone has a handful of counts. The chain employs TRBV4-2 and TRBJ1-6; D is uncertain. Germline V gene data show CDR1 as LGHNA and CDR2 as YNFKEQ. V lost 7 bases and J lost 7, with 11 bases in between. The CDR3 is 13 residues long. CDR3 loop: CASTPLGNSPLHF. In DNA form, the CDR3 reads TGTGCCAGCACCCCTCTGGGGAATTCACCCCTCCACTTT.

This clone came up once. This sequence joins TRBV25-1 and TRBJ2-5; the match to TRBD1 covers 9 bases. Germline values: CDR1 MGHDK, CDR2 SYGVNS. The length of the CDR3 is 14 residues. Losses at the gene ends were 6 bases for V and 3 bases for J; bases not matched to a gene: 5. In nucleotides, the CDR3 is TGTGCCAGCAGGGGGACAGGGCGGGAAGAGACCCAGTACTTC. This translates into CASRGTGREETQYF.

A single count supports this clone. This chain uses TRBV7-9 with TRBJ2-3; 14 nucleotides match TRBD2. V lost 5 bases and J lost 5; bases outside the gene matches: 12. This CDR3 comprises 18 residues. Per the germline V gene, CDR1 is SEHNR and CDR2 is FQNEAQ (reference sequence). In nucleotides, the CDR3 is TGTGCCAGCAGCCCTCCCGGGACTAGCGGGGGAGCAGGAGATACGCAGTATTTT. Its protein is CASSPPGTSGGAGDTQYF.

The CDR3 region has the DNA TGCGCCAGCAGCCAAACCACGGGTCACACTGAAGCTTTCTTT. Translation: CASSQTTGHTEAFF. The gene calls are TRBV4-1 and TRBJ1-1, with D uncertain. CDR1 and CDR2 (germline): MGHRA, YSYEKL. Trimming removed 2 bases at V and 3 bases at J, with 10 bases between. CDR3 size: 14 residues.

The V gene is TRBV15, the J gene TRBJ1-6; 9 bases are shared with TRBD1. Germline assignment: CDR1 LNHNV and CDR2 YYDKDF (reference sequence). The trim removed 5 bases at V and 10 bases at J, leaving 9 bases unmatched. The CDR3 has 15 amino acids. The CDR3 bases are TGTGCCACCAGCGGTCGCCGGACAGGGGACTCACCCCTCCACTTT. This encodes CATSGRRTGDSPLHF.

This sequence joins TRBV13 and TRBJ2-3, with D hard to call. Trimming removed 3 bases at V and 4 bases at J, with 14 bases between. Germline V lookup: CDR1 PRHDT, CDR2 FYEKMQ (reference sequence). The CDR3 loop spans 15 amino acids. This CDR3 is CASSLVPGRPDTQYF. The DNA of the CDR3 is TGTGCCAGCAGCTTGGTGCCAGGACGACCAGATACGCAGTATTTT. The full variable domain, completed using reference TRBV13 and TRBJ2-3, is AAGVIQSPRHLIKEKRETATLKCYPIPRHDTVYWYQQGPGQDPQFLISFYEKMQSDKGSIPDRFSAQQFSDYHSELNMSSLELGDSALYFCASSLVPGRPDTQYFGPGTRLTVL.

V gene TRBV5-1 combines with J gene TRBJ2-1, with 10 nucleotides matching TRBD2. The CDR3 contains 14 residues. V was clipped by 3 bases and J by 6 bases; unmatched bases: 3. In germline, CDR1 is SGHRS, CDR2 YFSETQ. The CDR3 sequence is CASSSGTSANEQFF. The CDR3 DNA is TGCGCCAGCAGCTCCGGGACTAGCGCCAATGAGCAGTTCTTC.

The chain has TRBV5-1 and TRBJ2-1; 7 bases fit TRBD1. The junction had 5 bases not matched to a gene; V was cut back by 2 bases and J by 0 bases. The germline V gene encodes CDR1 SGHRS and CDR2 YFSETQ. The CDR3 is 16 residues long. CDR3 region: CASSFRQGSSYNEQFF. The CDR3 DNA reads as TGCGCCAGCAGCTTTAGACAGGGCAGCTCCTACAATGAGCAGTTCTTC.

The rearrangement uses TRBV6-5 and TRBJ1-5; the D is unclear. Germline lookup yields CDR1 MNHEY and CDR2 SVGAGI. The germline V and J ends were trimmed by 2 bases and 7 bases, with 9 bases remaining between them. This CDR3 contains 13 residues. The CDR3 region has the DNA TGTGCCAGCAGTTACCCGGGGAACCAGCCCCAGCATTTT. Protein: CASSYPGNQPQHF.

The V call is TRBV14, the J call TRBJ1-4; D remains unclear. CDR1 is SGHDN and CDR2 is FVKESK in the germline V gene. Deletions cut 3 bases from V and 2 bases from J, with 7 bases between. CDR3 length: 14 residues. The CDR3 DNA reads as TGTGCCAGCAGCCACGCGCATACTAATGAAAAACTGTTTTTT. Protein product: CASSHAHTNEKLFF.

The chain recombines TRBV7-9 with TRBJ2-5; D unclear. The ends were cut back, 5 bases at V and 3 bases at J, with 7 bases in the middle. Germline CDR1 SEHNR, CDR2 FQNEAQ (reference sequence). This CDR3 comprises 12 residues. CDR3 sequence (DNA): TGTGCCAGCAGCCTTGGGGAAGAGACCCAGTACTTC. As protein: CASSLGEETQYF.

V and J are TRBV2 and TRBJ2-5; possible D gene TRBD1, 5 bases. Germline values: CDR1 SNHLY, CDR2 FYNNEI. Trimming took off 7 bases at V and 5 bases at J, with 17 bases between the two ends. The CDR3 covers 14 residues. Here the CDR3 DNA reads TGTGCCAGCACGAAGGGGCAGGGATCCGAGACCCAGTACTTC. Amino acid sequence: CASTKGQGSETQYF.

The chain uses TRBV5-1 and TRBJ1-2; no clear D. Between the trimmed V and J ends, which lost 1 base and 7 bases, there was a span of 14 bases. The CDR3 is made up of 14 amino acids. The germline gives CDR1 SGHRS, CDR2 YFSETQ. This CDR3 is CASSLFHPLGGYTF. The CDR3 DNA sequence: TGCGCCAGCAGCTTGTTTCACCCCCTGGGTGGCTACACCTTC.

This chain uses TRBV19 with TRBJ2-3; TRBD1 matches at 8 bases. Germline CDR1 reads LNHDA; CDR2 reads SQIVND (reference sequence). This CDR3 region has 15 residues. J lost 2 bases, V lost 4 bases, and 5 bases had no gene match. The CDR3 reads CASSTDRGPTDTQYF. In DNA form, the CDR3 reads TGTGCCAGTAGTACCGACAGGGGACCCACAGATACGCAGTATTTT.